This T cell receptor (beta chain) was sequenced during a study of cytomegalovirus exposure and HLA in healthy donors. Study-level information: An analysis done earlier identified 117 million unique TCR beta sequences from approximately 200 million T cells.

The study ran its PCR with 60 Vbeta and 13 Jbeta primers. The table came from immunoSEQ multiplex PCR; TCRdb's copy has only in-frame clones and leaves some out. In the table there are roughly 180,000 clones, approximately 73% of which are singletons. This CDR3 region has 15 residues. Germline V gene lookup returns CDR1 SGDLS and CDR2 YYNGEE. Between the trimmed V and J ends, which lost 0 bases and 1 base, there was a span of 9 bases. Note on this clone: Its antigen is unidentified.

Study outcomes and limitations: Prior analysis indicated that the majority of TCR beta V segments exhibited productivity approximately 87% or approximately 30% of the time.

This chain joins TRBV9 and TRBJ2-3, with D possibly TRBD1 on 5 matching bases. This TCR derives from a woman in her thirties in good health and CMV-seropositive. Sequenced sample: PBMCs. CDR3 amino acids: CASSVEGVRTDTQYF. The CDR3 DNA is TGTGCCAGCAGCGTAGAAGGGGTCCGCACAGATACGCAGTATTTT.